Sequencing of this T cell receptor beta chain was carried out in a study of blood T cell repertoires in COVID-19. Study-level background: Specimens from acute and convalescent COVID-19 originated in the United States, Italy and Spain.

This clone was counted once. In Seattle, patients joined the study during active infection and were tracked longitudinally. Trimming cost V 6 bases and J 9 bases, with 15 bases left between them. The CDR3 is 13 residues long. Looked up from germline, CDR1 is LNHDA and CDR2 is SQIVND (reference sequence). TCRdb keeps only in-frame clones here, not all; method: immunoSEQ multiplex PCR. The data hold around 320,000 clones, with roughly 89% observed a single time. The chain carries TRBV19 and TRBJ1-5; D may be TRBD1 (6 bases). This receptor was taken from a woman aged 25-40 years with COVID-19, enrolled during active disease. The sequenced sample was peripheral blood. CDR3 nucleotides: TGTGCCAGTAGGCCGGGGGGCCCCGGGCCCCAGCATTTT. It codes for CASRPGGPGPQHF.